A single sample gave rise to the 3 T cell receptor beta chains below, sequenced in a study of blood T cell repertoires in COVID-19. Libraries were prepared by immunoSEQ multiplex PCR; TCRdb keeps only in-frame clonotypes and omits some of them. The sample yields around 480,000 clones, roughly nine tenths seen once. The sequenced material came from PBMCs or T cells enriched from blood (not recorded which). Receptor source: a woman younger than 30 who had recovered from COVID-19.

CDR3 sequence reads: CASSLYVGAVDTGELFF. The CDR3, as DNA: TGTGCCAGCAGCTTATATGTGGGGGCGGTTGACACCGGGGAGCTGTTTTTT. This rearrangement joins TRBV7-9 to TRBJ2-2; TRBD1 might be the D (6 bases). V gave up 2 bases and J gave up 3 bases, with 16 bases separating them. This CDR3 contains 17 residues. Germline lookup yields CDR1 SEHNR and CDR2 FQNEAQ (reference sequence).

The J gene is TRBJ2-3, the V gene TRBV5-4; 7 nucleotides agree with TRBD2. The CDR3 is 14 amino acids. The V and J ends lost 3 bases and 9 bases, in that order; junction bases with no gene match: 10. Looked up from germline, CDR1 is SGHNT and CDR2 is YYREEE (reference sequence). The CDR3 DNA sequence: TGTGCCAGCAGCTGGGACCTATCCGGGAGGACGCAGTATTTT. Residues: CASSWDLSGRTQYF.

This clone has a single count. This sequence joins TRBV28 and TRBJ1-4; 9 nucleotides line up with TRBD1. In germline, CDR1 is MDHEN, CDR2 SYDVKM. V shed 5 bases and J 7 bases; nucleotides not matched to a gene: 11. The CDR3 spans 16 residues. As DNA, the CDR3 is TGTGCCAGCAGTGCCTCACAGGGGGCGCGGCGTGAAAAACTGTTTTTT. Its protein product is CASSASQGARREKLFF.